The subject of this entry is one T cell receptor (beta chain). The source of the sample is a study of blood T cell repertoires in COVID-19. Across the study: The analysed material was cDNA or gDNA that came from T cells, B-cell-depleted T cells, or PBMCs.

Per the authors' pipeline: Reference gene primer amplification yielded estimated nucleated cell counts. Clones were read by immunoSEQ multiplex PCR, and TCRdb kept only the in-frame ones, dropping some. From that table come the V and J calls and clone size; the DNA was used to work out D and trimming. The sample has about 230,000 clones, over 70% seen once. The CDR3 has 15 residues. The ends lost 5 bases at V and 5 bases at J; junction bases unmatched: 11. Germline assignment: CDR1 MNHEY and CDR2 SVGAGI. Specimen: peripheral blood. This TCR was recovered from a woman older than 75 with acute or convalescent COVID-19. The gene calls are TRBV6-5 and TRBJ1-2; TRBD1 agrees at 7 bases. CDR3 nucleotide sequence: TGTGCCAGCAGTACTATAGGGACAGTCGAATATGGCTACACCTTC. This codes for CASSTIGTVEYGYTF.